This TCR beta chain was sequenced in a study of shared clonotypes between healthy human individuals. Libraries were prepared by immunoSEQ multiplex PCR; TCRdb keeps only in-frame clonotypes and omits some of them. Found here are 950,000 to 1,100,000 clones, around 78% of them singletons; the top ten hold 0.61%. Sequenced sample: memory CD4+ T cells from PBMCs. The sample's subset: CD45RA-negative fraction. This receptor was obtained from a man aged 18-30 years in good health. Some clones in this sample may be carry-over from other donors' samples.

CDR3 region: CASSSLRGTGTSSYEQYF. DNA of the CDR3: TGCGCCAGCAGCTCACTCAGGGGAACCGGGACTAGCTCTTACGAGCAGTACTTC. The chain recombines TRBV4-1 with TRBJ2-7; 9 bases align to TRBD2. The germline gives CDR1 MGHRA, CDR2 YSYEKL. This CDR3 is 18 amino acids long. V was clipped by 5 bases and J by 4 bases; unmatched bases: 18.